This entry concerns a single TCR beta chain. This specimen comes from a study of T cells in localized non-small cell lung cancer. Germline V gene lookup returns CDR1 SGHVS and CDR2 FNYEAQ. The CDR3 extends over 14 amino acids. V was cut by 1 base and J by 5 bases, with 12 bases left in between. Method: immunoSEQ multiplex PCR; TCRdb's copy keeps in-frame clones and lacks some. The table has approximately 25,000 clones, about nine tenths seen once. The sequence was obtained from a woman aged 35 to 70 with stage I lung adenocarcinoma. The V gene is TRBV7-6, the J gene TRBJ2-7, with D possibly being TRBD2 (6 bases). The sequenced sample was peripheral blood, obtained before any cancer treatment. In DNA, the CDR3 is TGTGCCAGCAGCTTAGGCGGGACGCTCAACGAGCAGTACTTC. Translating gives CASSLGGTLNEQYF.